These 25 T cell receptor beta chains originate from one sample sequenced in a study of OX40 agonist ivuxolimab in advanced cancers. The table came from immunoSEQ multiplex PCR; TCRdb's copy has only in-frame clones and leaves some out. Of 27,000 or so clones in the sample, 83% were seen once. The sequencing here drew on CD4+ or CD8+ T cells sorted from blood, taken in a trial of the OX40 agonist ivuxolimab. The receptors stem from an adult with an advanced solid tumor such as melanoma, head and neck, liver or kidney cancer.

This chain joins TRBV6-1 and TRBJ2-5; possibly TRBD2 for D (6 bases). This CDR3 spans 14 amino acids. The ends were cut back, 2 bases at V and 5 bases at J, with 12 bases in the middle. In germline, CDR1 is MNHNS, CDR2 SASEGT. This CDR3 reads CASSELGAGETQYF. The CDR3 DNA sequence: TGTGCCAGCAGTGAATTGGGCGCGGGGGAGACCCAGTACTTC.

This clone has just a few counts. The V call is TRBV4-1, the J call TRBJ1-1; unclear D gene. V shed 0 bases and J shed 0 bases, with 8 bases lying between them. This CDR3 has 15 residues. Germline V gene sequence: CDR1 MGHRA, CDR2 YSYEKL. CDR3 loop: CASSQEGQLNTEAFF. DNA of the CDR3: TGCGCCAGCAGCCAAGAGGGTCAGCTGAACACTGAAGCTTTCTTT.

The V call is TRBV5-4, the J call TRBJ1-2, with TRBD1 as a possible D gene (6 bases). CDR3 size: 15 residues. The germline V gene encodes CDR1 SGHNT and CDR2 YYREEE (reference sequence). V was clipped by 4 bases and J by 0 bases, with 13 bases between them. CDR3 region: CASSQRQEANYGYTF. The CDR3 nucleotides are TGTGCCAGCAGCCAAAGACAGGAGGCTAACTATGGCTACACCTTC.

The rearrangement joins TRBV5-1 to TRBJ1-2; tentative D call: TRBD1 (6 bases). The CDR3 contains 14 residues. Germline CDR1 reads SGHRS; CDR2 reads YFSETQ. V was clipped by 0 bases and J by 4 bases, with 10 bases between them. Written as DNA, the CDR3 is TGCGCCAGCAGCTTGGGGGGGGCCAGCTATGGCTACACCTTC. This encodes CASSLGGASYGYTF.

This clone is medium-sized by share. The chain combines TRBV7-9 with TRBJ2-1; D is uncertain. V dropped 5 bases and J dropped 0 bases, with 14 bases sitting between them. The CDR3 extends over 16 amino acids. CDR1 and CDR2 (germline): SEHNR, FQNEAQ (reference sequence). Here the CDR3 DNA reads TGTGCCAGCAGCGGTGTCAGGCAGAGCTCCTACAATGAGCAGTTCTTC. As protein: CASSGVRQSSYNEQFF. Supplemented by reference TRBV7-9 and TRBJ2-1, the full variable domain reads DTGVSQNPRHKITKRGQNVTFRCDPISEHNRLYWYRQTLGQGPEFLTYFQNEAQLEKSRLLSDRFSAERPKGSFSTLEIQRTEQGDSAMYLCASSGVRQSSYNEQFFGPGTRLTVL.

The chain uses TRBV4-1 and TRBJ1-3; D not resolved. Between the trimmed V and J ends, which lost 4 bases and 0 bases, there was a span of 10 bases. The CDR3 has 15 residues. Per germline, CDR1 MGHRA and CDR2 YSYEKL. The CDR3 here is CASSRNDDSGNTIYF. In DNA, the CDR3 is TGCGCCAGCAGCCGAAACGACGACTCTGGAAACACCATATATTTT.

The rearrangement links TRBV6-5 to TRBJ1-3; possibly TRBD1 for D (6 bases). Looked up from germline, CDR1 is MNHEY and CDR2 is SVGAGI. The length of the CDR3 is 14 residues. V was pared by 5 bases and J by 1 base, with 9 bases between. The CDR3 DNA follows: TGTGCCAGCAGTGGAACAGGGTCTGGAAACACCATATATTTT. Translation gives CASSGTGSGNTIYF.

The chain is built from TRBV6-1 and TRBJ2-3; 7 positions match TRBD1. The germline V gene has CDR1 MNHNS and CDR2 SASEGT. J was trimmed by 5 bases and V by 2 bases; bases with no gene match: 13. The CDR3 covers 17 residues. The CDR3 here is CASSELGTALDGDTQYF. CDR3 coding DNA: TGTGCCAGCAGTGAATTGGGGACAGCTCTAGATGGAGATACGCAGTATTTT.

This clone has a single count. The J gene is TRBJ2-3, the V gene TRBV6-1; D unresolved. There are 16 residues in the CDR3. Germline V lookup: CDR1 MNHNS, CDR2 SASEGT. Trimming removed 0 bases from V and 0 bases from J, with 10 bases in between. The CDR3 DNA reads TGTGCCAGCAGTGAAGCGAACGGTCCTAGCACAGATACGCAGTATTTT. This codes for CASSEANGPSTDTQYF.

The gene calls are TRBV29-1 and TRBJ2-5; 12 bases are a match to TRBD1. The CDR3 loop spans 15 amino acids. Per the germline V gene, CDR1 is SQVTM and CDR2 is ANQGSEA. With 3 bases clipped from V and 5 bases from J, the junction kept 7 bases outside the gene matches. The CDR3 coding sequence is TGCAGCGTTGAGACCGGGACAGGGGGCGTGGAGACCCAGTACTTC. Its protein is CSVETGTGGVETQYF.

The rearrangement joins TRBV5-1 to TRBJ1-1; unclear D gene. This CDR3 spans 12 amino acids. V dropped 5 bases and J dropped 0 bases, with 5 bases sitting between them. CDR1 and CDR2 from the germline V gene are SGHRS and YFSETQ. CDR3 sequence (DNA): TGCGCCAGCAGACACTTGAACACTGAAGCTTTCTTT. Its translation: CASRHLNTEAFF.

DNA for the CDR3: TGTGCCAGCAGCACCAAGGGTGGCGAGCAGTACTTC. Translated, it gives CASSTKGGEQYF. The V gene is TRBV13, the J gene TRBJ2-7; D remains unclear. The CDR3 runs to 12 residues. The ends were cut back, 5 bases at V and 6 bases at J, with 11 bases in the middle. The V gene's germline CDR1 is PRHDT and CDR2 FYEKMQ (reference sequence).

This chain uses TRBV11-2 with TRBJ2-3; TRBD2 aligns across 12 bases. The CDR3 runs 16 residues. The V gene's germline CDR1 is SGHAT and CDR2 FQNNGV. V was clipped by 2 bases and J by 8 bases; unmatched bases: 8. CDR3 in DNA: TGTGCCAGCAGCTTACCCCTGGGACTAGCGGGCGGTACGCAGTATTTT. The encoded protein is CASSLPLGLAGGTQYF.

The rearrangement links TRBV4-2 to TRBJ2-3, with TRBD2 matching over 7 bases. This CDR3 contains 14 residues. The V gene end was trimmed by 9 bases and the J gene end by 1 base; junction bases not matched to a gene: 7. Per the germline V gene, CDR1 is LGHNA and CDR2 is YNFKEQ. The CDR3 DNA reads TGTGCCAGTACAGTCAGCGGGGGCACAGATACGCAGTATTTT. Amino acids: CASTVSGGTDTQYF.

The chain carries TRBV5-4 and TRBJ2-7; D is perhaps TRBD1 or TRBD2 (5 bases each). Looked up from germline, CDR1 is SGHNT and CDR2 is YYREEE (reference sequence). The ends were cut back, 3 bases at V and 2 bases at J, with 12 bases in the middle. The CDR3 extends over 14 amino acids. The CDR3: CASSWGLGAYEQYF. Written as DNA, the CDR3 is TGTGCCAGCAGCTGGGGCCTGGGGGCCTACGAGCAGTACTTC.

The chain has TRBV15 and TRBJ1-1, with 7 bases aligning to TRBD1. Unmatched junction bases numbered 2, after V lost 4 bases and J lost 3 bases. Germline V CDR1 and CDR2: LNHNV, YYDKDF (reference sequence). The CDR3 totals 13 residues. The CDR3 reads CATSTDRDTEAFF. CDR3 bases: TGTGCCACCAGCACAGACAGGGACACTGAAGCTTTCTTT.

The chain carries TRBV5-4 and TRBJ1-1; no clear D. The CDR3 is made up of 13 amino acids. V lost 0 bases, J lost 1 base, and 4 bases lay in between. Germline V gene sequence: CDR1 SGHNT, CDR2 YYREEE (reference sequence). The DNA of the CDR3 is TGTGCCAGCAGCTTGGTGTCGAACACTGAAGCTTTCTTT. Protein: CASSLVSNTEAFF.

This chain links TRBV30 with TRBJ1-6, with 8 positions matching TRBD1. CDR3 length: 15 amino acids. The ends lost 0 bases at V and 6 bases at J; junction bases unmatched: 4. Germline V gene sequence: CDR1 GTSNPN, CDR2 SVGIG (reference sequence). In nucleotides, the CDR3 is TGTGCCTGGAGTGTACAGGACAGGGTTAATTCACCCCTCCACTTT. Encoded protein: CAWSVQDRVNSPLHF.

The chain joins TRBV5-1 to TRBJ2-7; D might be TRBD1 (5 bases). The germline V gene has CDR1 SGHRS and CDR2 YFSETQ. Trimming removed 0 bases from V and 5 bases from J, with 15 bases in between. The CDR3 consists of 15 residues. CDR3 residues: CASSLAGRAVDEQYF. CDR3 sequence (DNA): TGCGCCAGCAGCTTGGCTGGCAGGGCGGTCGACGAGCAGTACTTC.

The chain carries TRBV18 and TRBJ2-5; D gene uncertain. Near its end, the DNA agrees better with TRBJ2-7, so the J call may be wrong. CDR1 and CDR2 from the germline V gene are KGHSH and LQKENI. The CDR3 spans 13 residues. The chain's CDR3 is CASSPSTTYEQYF. CDR3 coding DNA: TGTGCCAGCTCACCGTCCACAACCTACGAGCAGTACTTC.

The gene calls are TRBV5-1 and TRBJ2-3, with D possibly matching TRBD2 (6 bases). This CDR3 is built from 15 residues. Per germline, CDR1 SGHRS and CDR2 YFSETQ. Trimming pared 7 bases from V and 2 bases from J, leaving 17 bases between. The CDR3 coding sequence is TGCGCCAGCTCCCCTATTCGGGAGCACACAGATACGCAGTATTTT. Protein: CASSPIREHTDTQYF.

V gene TRBV18 combines with J gene TRBJ2-7; D is unresolved. V shed 6 bases and J shed 1 base, with 13 bases lying between them. The CDR3 contains 14 residues. In germline, CDR1 is KGHSH, CDR2 LQKENI. The DNA for the CDR3 is TGTGCCAGCTCCCCGTCGGCAGCATCCTACGAGCAGTACTTC. Encoded protein: CASSPSAASYEQYF.

This chain joins TRBV13 and TRBJ1-4, with a weak D call TRBD1 (5 bases). The CDR3 extends over 15 amino acids. Germline V CDR1 and CDR2: PRHDT, FYEKMQ (reference sequence). V shed 2 bases and J shed 6 bases, with 13 bases lying between them. CDR3: CASSLSRGVHEKLFF. The CDR3 DNA reads TGTGCCAGCAGCTTATCTCGGGGGGTTCATGAAAAACTGTTTTTT.

The V call is TRBV13, the J call TRBJ2-2; 8 bases are a match to TRBD2. V was clipped by 1 base and J by 2 bases; unmatched bases: 12. Germline V CDR1 and CDR2: PRHDT, FYEKMQ (reference sequence). The CDR3 spans 19 residues. This CDR3 is CASSLVQRGFFSNTGELFF. For the CDR3, the DNA is TGTGCCAGCAGCTTAGTCCAGCGGGGGTTCTTTTCTAACACCGGGGAGCTGTTTTTT.

This clone was recorded a few times. The J gene is TRBJ1-1, the V gene TRBV5-1; no definite D call. The V gene lost 0 bases and the J gene lost 0 bases, with 6 bases spanning the gap. CDR1 and CDR2 from the germline V gene are SGHRS and YFSETQ. The CDR3 contains 14 residues. CDR3 sequence reads: CASSLEWVNTEAFF. DNA of the CDR3: TGCGCCAGCAGCTTGGAGTGGGTGAACACTGAAGCTTTCTTT.